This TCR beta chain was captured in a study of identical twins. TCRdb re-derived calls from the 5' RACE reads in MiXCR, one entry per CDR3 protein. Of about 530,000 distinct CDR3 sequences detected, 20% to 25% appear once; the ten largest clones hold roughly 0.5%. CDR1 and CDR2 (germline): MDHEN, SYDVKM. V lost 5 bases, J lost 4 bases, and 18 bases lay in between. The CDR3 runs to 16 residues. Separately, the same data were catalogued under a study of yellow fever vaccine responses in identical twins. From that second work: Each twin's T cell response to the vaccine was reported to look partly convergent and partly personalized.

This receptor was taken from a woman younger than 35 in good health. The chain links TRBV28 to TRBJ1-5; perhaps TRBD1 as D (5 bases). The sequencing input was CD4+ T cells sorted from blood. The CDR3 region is CASSPMVGRENQPQHF. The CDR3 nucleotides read TGTGCCAGCAGTCCTATGGTGGGCAGGGAAAATCAGCCCCAGCATTTT.